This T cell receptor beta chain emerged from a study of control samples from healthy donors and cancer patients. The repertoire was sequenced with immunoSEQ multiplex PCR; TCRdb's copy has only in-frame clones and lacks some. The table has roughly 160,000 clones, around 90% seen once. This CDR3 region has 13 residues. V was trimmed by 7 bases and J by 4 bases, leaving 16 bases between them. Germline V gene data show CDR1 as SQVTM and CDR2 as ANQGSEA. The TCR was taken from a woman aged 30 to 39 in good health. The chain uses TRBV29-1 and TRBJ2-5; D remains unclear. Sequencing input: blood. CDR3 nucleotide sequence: TGCAGCGCCCGGCCCGGTGGGGTAGAGACCCAGTACTTC. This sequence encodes CSARPGGVETQYF.